This entry concerns a single T cell receptor (beta chain). The V gene lost 2 bases and the J gene lost 0 bases, with 10 bases spanning the gap. Germline CDR1 reads SGHTA; CDR2 reads FQGNSA. There are 15 residues in the CDR3. Using immunoSEQ multiplex PCR, the repertoire was profiled, and TCRdb retains in-frame clones only, with some absent. Among just over 250,000 clones listed, 87% were seen once. These data belong to a study of blood T cell repertoires in COVID-19. The clonotype comes from a woman in her 50s with acute or convalescent COVID-19. J is TRBJ2-5 and V is TRBV7-2; no clear D. Material for sequencing was peripheral blood. CDR3 sequence: CASSLWAQNQETQYF. CDR3 in DNA: TGTGCCAGCAGCTTATGGGCGCAAAACCAAGAGACCCAGTACTTC.